This is a list of T cell receptor beta chains from one sample in a study of T cells in Graves' hyperthyroidism and ophthalmopathy. Via MiXCR, TCRdb re-called the multiplex PCR reads, giving one row per CDR3 protein. The profile shows fewer than 450,000 distinct CDR3 sequences, about 18% of them singletons. The sample was blood. The receptors were gathered from a woman in her thirties with Graves' hyperthyroidism that later progressed to Graves' ophthalmopathy. Each CDR3 is given with its conserved first and last residue. Size is stated for part of the rows, as once, few or many counts, or as a class when the clone is expanded.

>many|TRBJ2-1|TRBV12-3/TRBV12-4
CASSQASGALNEQFF
>.|TRBJ2-5|TRBV3-1
CASSLNPLRLAPPQETQYF
>.|TRBJ2-7|TRBV6-1
CATALAGAYEQYF
>many|TRBJ1-5|TRBV2
CASSGISSNQPQHF
>many|TRBJ2-7|TRBV12-3/TRBV12-4
CASSFGVNEQYF
>few|TRBJ2-1|TRBV28
CASNNLATPGAFYNEQFF
>few|TRBJ2-2|TRBV6-2/TRBV6-3
CASSCSSSFITGELFF
>.|TRBJ1-1|TRBV29-1
CSVSRVNTEAFF
>few|TRBJ2-1|TRBV14
CASSQGISIAGTKLDNEQFF
>.|TRBJ2-7|TRBV7-9
CASSKQGTGGEQYF
>.|TRBJ2-1|TRBV7-2
CASRPLRASSYNEQFF
>many|TRBJ1-2|TRBV7-9
CASTRDRSGYTF
>many|TRBJ2-7|TRBV5-1
CASSLNGDSSYEQYF
>many|TRBJ2-3|TRBV24-1
CAVARGSTDTQYF
>many|TRBJ2-3|TRBV11-2
CASSSPSGGASDTQYF
>.|TRBJ2-5|TRBV20-1
CSASRQGPRQATQYF
>few|TRBJ1-3|TRBV6-1
CASTARSSSGNTIYF
>few|TRBJ1-4|TRBV19
CASTPDTGSEKLFF
>.|TRBJ2-1|TRBV10-1
CASSGGMEQFF
>many|TRBJ1-1|TRBV25-1
CASSAGQGYTEAFF
>many|TRBJ1-2|TRBV5-1
CASSLAGANYGYTF
>few|TRBJ2-7|TRBV10-2
CASSASGDYYEQYF
>.|TRBJ2-3|TRBV7-9
CASSLWGAGVGTDTQYF
>.|TRBJ2-7|TRBV7-8
CASSLAPGHNYEQYF
>.|TRBJ1-3|TRBV7-9
CASSLALGNTIYF
>.|TRBJ1-2|TRBV27
CASSSGGDTNYGYTF
>many|TRBJ2-7|TRBV5-6
CASSLERNSYEQYF
>few|TRBJ2-1|TRBV6-1
CASMNEGRSYNEQFF
>.|TRBJ2-7|TRBV28
CASRPHRVNYEQYF
>many|TRBJ1-6|TRBV20-1
CSGRGNYNSPLHF
>.|TRBJ2-7|TRBV4-1
CASSLRDRGPIEQYF
>.|TRBJ2-1|TRBV28
CASSIRTSGDEQFF
>many|TRBJ2-5|TRBV4-1
CASRRTGNRETQYF
>.|TRBJ2-1|TRBV6-2/TRBV6-3
CASRPSGNHEQFF
>few|TRBJ2-3|TRBV9
CASAPSGEYINTQYF
>.|TRBJ1-5|TRBV6-5
CASSYRGPNQPRHF
>few|TRBJ1-1|TRBV9
CASSPSGGTNTEAFF
>.|TRBJ1-5|TRBV19
CASSLTGASSPQHF
>many|TRBJ2-1|TRBV27
CASSHDVTADGEQFF
>few|TRBJ2-2|TRBV15
CATSNAEIRHANSLTGELFF
>.|TRBJ2-1|TRBV7-6
CASSLLQGSPNEQFF
>.|TRBJ2-1|TRBV7-6
CASSWGLAGGEQFF
>few|TRBJ1-2|TRBV20-1
CSATKQGDDGYTF
>once|TRBJ1-4|TRBV5-4
CASSLPGPDEKLFF
>many|TRBJ1-6|TRBV28
CASSLSRAGVSPLHF
>many|TRBJ2-1|TRBV11-2
CASSLEAGGGNEQFF
>many|TRBJ2-2|TRBV5-1
CASSLAQGTGELFF
>many|TRBJ1-4|TRBV11-2
CASSLDKNEKLFF
>many|TRBJ1-1|TRBV20-1
CSASNFRGEMNTEAFF
>.|TRBJ1-6|TRBV6-5
CASSYSIQGNSPLHF
>many|TRBJ2-1|TRBV20-1
CSAVRAGGPAYNEQFF
>many|TRBJ2-3|TRBV10-1
CASSESVGDLDTQYF
>many|TRBJ1-2|TRBV19
CASRIPGRSSGGYTF
>.|TRBJ2-3|TRBV20-1
CSARGSAVPGGREDTQYF
>many|TRBJ1-6|TRBV6-1
CASNDGQGTGDNSPLHF